This T cell receptor (beta chain) stems from a study of blood T cell repertoires in COVID-19. About the research overall: Material from acute and convalescent COVID-19 was sourced from the United States, Italy and Spain.

This clone came up a few times. Original analysis: Scientists estimated how many nucleated cells there were by amplifying reference gene primers. Measured with immunoSEQ multiplex PCR; TCRdb has only the in-frame clones, and not every one. That table is the source of V, J and clone size, and D and trimming were worked out from the DNA. The sample contains approximately 70,000 clones, 75% to 90% of which appear only once. V shed 6 bases, J shed 8 bases, and the junction held 9 bases outside the gene matches. The germline V gene encodes CDR1 MDHEN and CDR2 SYDVKM. The CDR3 is 13 amino acids. The origin of this receptor is a woman of 80 years or more with active or convalescent COVID-19. The sequenced material came from peripheral blood. The chain employs TRBV28 and TRBJ1-1; 7 bases match TRBD1. The CDR3 region is CASRRQGGKEAFF. The DNA for the CDR3 is TGTGCCAGCAGACGACAGGGAGGCAAAGAAGCTTTCTTT.